The rows below give T cell receptor beta chains drawn from one sample of a study of T cell responses to AZD1222 COVID-19 vaccine. Sequencing used immunoSEQ multiplex PCR; TCRdb keeps in-frame clones, though not all of them. The sample comprises a few hundred thousand clones, about 92% of which are singletons, and less than 0.65% rests with the top ten. The starting material was peripheral blood, obtained on day 0 of AZD1222 vaccination. Every receptor here comes from an adult in good health. The CDR3 runs from the conserved cysteine through the conserved F or W. Fields, in order: CDR3 DNA, CDR3 protein, J gene, V gene, clone size, D gene. A D gene is named only where the DNA matches it firmly. Clone size is stated in some rows and not others, as once, few, many or a class when expanded.

TGTGCCAGCAGCCCCCCGGGCGGGGAGGAATACAATGAGCAGTTCTTC,CASSPPGGEEYNEQFF,TRBJ2-1,TRBV9,-,-
TGTGCCAGCAGCCCCACCGGTATTCAGCCCCAGCATTTT,CASSPTGIQPQHF,TRBJ1-5,TRBV3-1/TRBV3-2,-,-
TGTGCCATCAGTGGTTCGGACACTAGCAATCAGCCCCAGCATTTT,CAISGSDTSNQPQHF,TRBJ1-5,TRBV10-3,once,-
TGTGCCAGCAGCCAAGAAGGGACTAGCGGGAGGCAAGAGACCCAGTACTTC,CASSQEGTSGRQETQYF,TRBJ2-5,TRBV3-1/TRBV3-2,-,TRBD2
TGTGCCAGCAGCAACCGGGACAGGTACAATGAGCAGTTCTTC,CASSNRDRYNEQFF,TRBJ2-1,TRBV2,once,TRBD1
TGTGCCAGCACCGCCAGCTCTGGAAACACCATATATTTT,CASTASSGNTIYF,TRBJ1-3,TRBV28,-,-
TGTGCCAGCAGTCAAGGAGCTAACTATGGCTACACCTTC,CASSQGANYGYTF,TRBJ1-2,TRBV6-2/TRBV6-3,-,-
TGTGCCAGCTCACCACCGGGCGGAAATGAAAAACTGTTTTTT,CASSPPGGNEKLFF,TRBJ1-4,TRBV18,-,-
TGTGCCACCGACTACTACGATACGCAGTATTTT,CATDYYDTQYF,TRBJ2-3,TRBV6-5,-,-
TGTGCCAGCAGAACGTCGGGCAGCGGGGGAGAGACCCAGTACTTC,CASRTSGSGGETQYF,TRBJ2-5,TRBV6-5,-,TRBD2
TGTGCCAGCAGTTTTGACAGGACCGGGGAGCTGTTTTTT,CASSFDRTGELFF,TRBJ2-2,TRBV12-3/TRBV12-4,-,-
TGTGCCAGCAGTTCCCCCGTCAGAGACGAGCAGTACTTC,CASSSPVRDEQYF,TRBJ2-7,TRBV28,-,-
TGTGCCAGCAGTGCAGTACAGCAGTACTTC,CASSAVQQYF,TRBJ2-7,TRBV2,-,-
TGTGCCAGCAGCCCGACAGCAACTAATGAAAAACTGTTTTTT,CASSPTATNEKLFF,TRBJ1-4,TRBV7-2,-,-
TGTGCCAGCAGCTTGGGCAGGATGGGAGGTGAAGCTTTCTTT,CASSLGRMGGEAFF,TRBJ1-1,TRBV5-8,-,-
TGCAGCGTTAGCCCAAGTGGGCCCAACACTGAAGCTTTCTTT,CSVSPSGPNTEAFF,TRBJ1-1,TRBV29-1,once,-
TGTGCCATCAGGACAGAGAAATCTGGCTACACCTTC,CAIRTEKSGYTF,TRBJ1-2,TRBV10-3,-,-
TGTGCCAGCAGTGACACTGGACCCCTCCACTTT,CASSDTGPLHF,TRBJ1-6,TRBV6-1,-,-
TGTGCCAGCAGCTTAACCCATACAGGGATGAACACTGAAGCTTTCTTT,CASSLTHTGMNTEAFF,TRBJ1-1,TRBV7-3,-,-
TGTGCCGCCGCGTCGGGGGACGTCAAAAACATTCAGTACTTC,CAAASGDVKNIQYF,TRBJ2-4,TRBV19,once,-
TGCGCCAGCAGCCAAGAAACAGTGGCCCTATATGGCTACACCTTC,CASSQETVALYGYTF,TRBJ1-2,TRBV4-1,-,-
TGTGCCAGCTCCCACAGGGGGGGAAACACCATATATTTT,CASSHRGGNTIYF,TRBJ1-3,TRBV19,-,TRBD1
TGTGCCAGCAGCCCCAGGGACAGGGACCAAGAGACCCAGTACTTC,CASSPRDRDQETQYF,TRBJ2-5,TRBV6-6,-,TRBD1
TGTGCCAGCAGCTTGGGACAGAGCACAGATACGCAGTATTTT,CASSLGQSTDTQYF,TRBJ2-3,TRBV11-1,-,TRBD1
TGTGCCAGCAGCCAAGGCGGGACTAACTACAATGAGCAGTTCTTC,CASSQGGTNYNEQFF,TRBJ2-1,TRBV4-2,-,TRBD2
TGTGCCAGCAGCCAAGTAGGCTGGGACACTGAAGCTTTCTTT,CASSQVGWDTEAFF,TRBJ1-1,TRBV4-2,-,-
TGTGCCAGCAGTTACGGTAGCGTGGCCTCTGAGCAGTTCTTC,CASSYGSVASEQFF,TRBJ2-1,TRBV6-2/TRBV6-3,-,-